A selection of T cell receptor beta chains follows, all from one sample in a study of blood T cell repertoires in COVID-19. Using immunoSEQ multiplex PCR, the repertoire was profiled, and TCRdb retains in-frame clones only, with some absent. The sample yields over 130,000 clones, 70% to 90% seen once. The sequencing sample was made of peripheral blood. These receptors were taken from a man aged 50 to 59 with acute or convalescent COVID-19. The CDR3 runs from the conserved cysteine through the conserved F or W. The D gene is left open where the match is weak. Expanded clones get a size class; other rows say once, few or many, or leave the size out.

d_call,j_call,v_call,clone_size,cdr3_nt,cdr3_aa
TRBD1,TRBJ1-1,TRBV9,.,TGTGCCAGCAGCCAAGGACAGGGGAGCACTGAAGCTTTCTTT,CASSQGQGSTEAFF
.,TRBJ1-1,TRBV5-1,few,TGCGCCAGCAGCTTACAGGGAGAGGTAGGAGCTTTCTTT,CASSLQGEVGAFF
TRBD1,TRBJ2-1,TRBV7-8,.,TGTGCCAGCAGCTCTCCGGGACAGGGTAAGGAGCAGTTCTTC,CASSSPGQGKEQFF
.,TRBJ2-5,TRBV3-1/TRBV3-2,.,TGTGCCAGCAGGGCTAGCCTAGAGACCCAGTACTTC,CASRASLETQYF
.,TRBJ2-5,TRBV11-3,once,TGTGCCAGCAGACAGGAGGGGGAGACCCAGTACTTC,CASRQEGETQYF
.,TRBJ1-3,TRBV7-9,.,TGTGCCAGCAGCCCTCACAGGGACGGAAACACCATATATTTT,CASSPHRDGNTIYF
TRBD2,TRBJ2-5,TRBV9,.,TGTGCCAGCAGCGAGCGCGGGGGACCCCAAGAGACCCAGTACTTC,CASSERGGPQETQYF
.,TRBJ2-7,TRBV15,.,TGTGCCACCAGCAGAGATCTCAGCTACGAGCAGTACTTC,CATSRDLSYEQYF
.,TRBJ1-2,TRBV20-1,.,TGCAGTGCTAGCCACGGCTATGGCTACACCTTC,CSASHGYGYTF
.,TRBJ2-1,TRBV7-9,.,TGTGCCAGCAGAGGGAGAGACATCTCCTACAATGAGCAGTTCTTC,CASRGRDISYNEQFF
TRBD1,TRBJ2-5,TRBV19,.,TGTGCCAGTAGTATGGACAGGGTCGGCGGGGCAGGACGGGAGACCCAGTACTTC,CASSMDRVGGAGRETQYF
.,TRBJ2-2,TRBV12-3/TRBV12-4,.,TGTGCCAGCAGTCTTACTAAGGCCGGGGAGCTGTTTTTT,CASSLTKAGELFF
TRBD1,TRBJ1-5,TRBV11-2,.,TGTGCCAGCCCGGGACAGGGTCTCCGGGGGCCCCAGCATTTT,CASPGQGLRGPQHF
.,TRBJ2-7,TRBV6-6,.,TGTGCCAGCAGTTACGCTACAGGGAAGGACGAGCAGTACTTC,CASSYATGKDEQYF
TRBD2,TRBJ2-2,TRBV7-2,.,TGTGCCAGCAGCCCCCCGGGGATAGCGGGGTCCGGGGAGCTGTTTTTT,CASSPPGIAGSGELFF
.,TRBJ2-1,TRBV4-2,.,TGTGCCAGCAGCCATCCCTCAGACACCTCCAATGAGCAGTTCTTC,CASSHPSDTSNEQFF
TRBD1,TRBJ2-2,TRBV6-5,.,TGTGCCAGCAGTTACTCCTATACAGGGGTCACCGGGGAGCTGTTTTTT,CASSYSYTGVTGELFF
TRBD1,TRBJ1-4,TRBV15,.,TGTGCCACCAGCAGAGGACAGGGGAATGAAAAACTGTTTTTT,CATSRGQGNEKLFF
TRBD1,TRBJ1-2,TRBV30,few,TGTGCCTCGACCGGGACAGGGCACTATGGCTACACCTTC,CASTGTGHYGYTF
.,TRBJ1-5,TRBV5-4,.,TGTGCCAGCAGCTTGGATGGGCAGGGAAATGATCAGCCCCAGCATTTT,CASSLDGQGNDQPQHF
TRBD1,TRBJ1-1,TRBV19,.,TGTGCCAGTAGGATAGGACAGGGGGCCACTGAAGCTTTCTTT,CASRIGQGATEAFF
.,TRBJ2-1,TRBV7-2,.,TGTGCCAGCAGCCTAAGTATAGGGGCTGAGCAGTTCTTC,CASSLSIGAEQFF
.,TRBJ2-3,TRBV7-9,.,TGTGCCAGCAGCTTAGGACTCCCTAGCGATACGCAGTATTTT,CASSLGLPSDTQYF
TRBD1,TRBJ2-1,TRBV11-3,.,TGTGCCAGCAGTTTCGGACAGGGCGTCGGGGGTGAGCAGTTCTTC,CASSFGQGVGGEQFF
.,TRBJ2-7,TRBV19,once,TGTGCCAGTAGTACAGGGGTAGAGCAGTACTTC,CASSTGVEQYF
TRBD2,TRBJ2-2,TRBV7-3,few,TGTGCCAGCAGCTCCACTAGCGCCAACACCGGGGAGCTGTTTTTT,CASSSTSANTGELFF
.,TRBJ1-2,TRBV7-9,.,TGTGCCAGCAGCTTACAGGGGAAACTCTTTGGCTACACCTTC,CASSLQGKLFGYTF
.,TRBJ1-6,TRBV6-5,.,TGTGCCAGCAGGCGGGGAATCTCCTATAATTCACCCCTCCACTTT,CASRRGISYNSPLHF
.,TRBJ2-7,TRBV20-1,.,TGCAGTGCGGAACAGGGTAATGAGCAGTACTTC,CSAEQGNEQYF
.,TRBJ2-6,TRBV7-8,.,TGTGCCAGCAGCTTAGGGCTAGGATATACTGGGGCCAACGTCCTGACTTTC,CASSLGLGYTGANVLTF
TRBD2,TRBJ2-2,TRBV7-3,.,TGTGCCAGCAGCCCCCCGGGACTAGCAGCCACCGGGGAGCTGTTTTTT,CASSPPGLAATGELFF
.,TRBJ2-5,TRBV27,.,TGTGCCAGCAGTTTATACGGCAGGGTAGAGACCCAGTACTTC,CASSLYGRVETQYF
.,TRBJ2-7,TRBV18,.,TGTGCCAGCTCACCGGCCGGAGGGTATGGGGAGCAGTACTTC,CASSPAGGYGEQYF
.,TRBJ1-5,TRBV30,.,TGTGCCTGGAGTACACAGGACAGACGGGATCAGCCCCAGCATTTT,CAWSTQDRRDQPQHF
TRBD2,TRBJ2-1,TRBV10-1,.,TGCGCCAGCAGTTCTAGCGGGGGACGGGGTGAGCAGTTCTTC,CASSSSGGRGEQFF
.,TRBJ1-5,TRBV19,few,TGTGCCAGTAGGACAATAGGCAATCAGCCCCAGCATTTT,CASRTIGNQPQHF